This TCR beta chain comes out of a study of T cell changes during pregnancy in multiple sclerosis. The CDR3 spans 19 residues. V shed 0 bases and J shed 6 bases, with 23 bases lying between them. The germline V gene has CDR1 MNHEY and CDR2 SMNVEV (reference sequence). Sequencing used immunoSEQ multiplex PCR; TCRdb keeps in-frame clones, though not all of them. The sample includes about 42,000 clones, around 92% of them seen just once. The sequence was obtained from a female donor in good health, enrolled as a control in a pregnancy study. The specimen was CD4+ T cells from peripheral blood mononuclear cells, collected in the second trimester of pregnancy. The V gene is TRBV27, the J gene TRBJ1-4; possibly TRBD1 for D (6 bases). CDR3 loop: CASSLSRGFRDRRYEKLFF. DNA for the CDR3: TGTGCCAGCAGTTTATCCAGGGGTTTCAGGGACCGCCGCTATGAAAAACTGTTTTTT. The full variable domain, completed using reference TRBV27 and TRBJ1-4, is EAQVTQNPRYLITVTGKKLTVTCSQNMNHEYMSWYRQDPGLGLRQIYYSMNVEVTDKGDVPEGYKVSRKEKRNFPLILESPSPNQTSLYFCASSLSRGFRDRRYEKLFFGSGTQLSVL.